The next 31 T cell receptor beta chains were all read from a single sample in a study of cytomegalovirus exposure and HLA in healthy donors. Primers: 60 Vbeta forward and 13 Jbeta reverse. Method: immunoSEQ multiplex PCR; TCRdb's copy keeps in-frame clones and lacks some. Of hundreds of thousands of clones listed, approximately 80% were seen once; the top ten hold 0.58%. The specimen sequenced was PBMCs. The origin of the receptors is a woman in her 40s in good health and CMV-seronegative.

This clone was seen only a few times. This chain connects TRBV7-2 to TRBJ2-4, with 9 bases matching TRBD1. Germline-derived CDR1 and CDR2 are SGHTA and FQGNSA. This CDR3 has 16 amino acids. J lost 0 bases, V lost 5 bases, and 5 bases had no gene match. The CDR3 DNA reads TGTGCCAGCAGCAACCGGGACAGGGTAGCCAAAAACATTCAGTACTTC. Translation: CASSNRDRVAKNIQYF. The complete variable domain, with remaining parts taken from reference TRBV7-2 and TRBJ2-4, reads GAGVSQSPSNKVTEKGKDVELRCDPISGHTALYWYRQSLGQGLEFLIYFQGNSAPDKSGLPSDRFSAERTGGSVSTLTIQRTQQEDSAVYLCASSNRDRVAKNIQYFGAGTRLSVL.

The chain has TRBV28 and TRBJ2-7; tentatively, D is TRBD2 (5 bases). The CDR3 has 13 amino acids. Germline values: CDR1 MDHEN, CDR2 SYDVKM. The germline V and J ends were trimmed by 3 bases and 4 bases, with 10 bases remaining between them. The CDR3 nucleotides are TGTGCCAGCAGTTTCGGGATATCGTACGAGCAGTACTTC. Its translation is CASSFGISYEQYF.

Only one count was recorded for this clone. This rearrangement joins TRBV18 to TRBJ2-5, with D unclear. The length of the CDR3 is 12 residues. Germline assignment: CDR1 KGHSH and CDR2 LQKENI. Trimming took off 4 bases at V and 1 base at J, with 4 bases between the two ends. Here the CDR3 DNA reads TGTGCCAGCTCACTCGGCCAAGAGACCCAGTACTTC. Its protein is CASSLGQETQYF.

The V gene is TRBV14, the J gene TRBJ2-3, with a tentative D call TRBD2 (5 bases). Germline V gives CDR1 SGHDN, CDR2 FVKESK. The germline V and J ends were trimmed by 4 bases and 5 bases, with 10 bases remaining between them. The CDR3 is 13 residues long. The CDR3 nucleotides are TGTGCCAGCAGCCTACGGACTTTAGATACGCAGTATTTT. It yields the protein CASSLRTLDTQYF.

The rearrangement uses TRBV9 and TRBJ1-1, with D possibly TRBD1 on 6 matching bases. CDR1 and CDR2 (germline): SGDLS, YYNGEE. The CDR3 runs to 14 residues. The V end was cut by 3 bases, the J end by 0 bases, with 9 bases between. CDR3 residues: CASSADSMNTEAFF. The CDR3 DNA follows: TGTGCCAGCAGCGCGGACAGCATGAACACTGAAGCTTTCTTT.

Regarding this clone: The sample carries other DNA sequences with the same CDR3. V usage is TRBV15 and J usage is TRBJ1-3, with D unresolved. The V end lost 0 bases, the J end lost 2 bases, and 8 bases lay between the germline ends. Looked up from germline, CDR1 is LNHNV and CDR2 is YYDKDF (reference sequence). The CDR3 loop spans 15 amino acids. The CDR3 DNA is TGTGCCACCAGCAGAGATCCAGGCACTGGAAACACCATATATTTT. It specifies CATSRDPGTGNTIYF.

The chain joins TRBV10-3 to TRBJ1-1; 7 positions match TRBD1. V lost 3 bases, J lost 3 bases, and 10 bases stayed unmatched. CDR3 length equals 16 residues. CDR1 ENHRY and CDR2 SYGVKD come from the germline V gene. The CDR3 DNA sequence: TGTGCCATCAGTGACGAACGACAGGGAAGGGACACTGAAGCTTTCTTT. This codes for CAISDERQGRDTEAFF.

The V gene is TRBV6-5, the J gene TRBJ1-2; 10 nucleotides line up with TRBD1. The CDR3 consists of 13 residues. V shed 6 bases, J shed 6 bases, and the junction held 4 bases outside the gene matches. Germline-derived CDR1 and CDR2 are MNHEY and SVGAGI. CDR3 region: CASSRDRGHGYTF. The CDR3 DNA follows: TGTGCCAGCAGCCGCGACAGGGGGCATGGCTACACCTTC.

V usage is TRBV7-9 and J usage is TRBJ2-2; D is perhaps TRBD1 (5 bases). Germline CDR1 SEHNR, CDR2 FQNEAQ (reference sequence). The CDR3 runs 16 residues. V lost 5 bases to trimming and J lost 4 bases, with 17 bases between them. DNA of the CDR3: TGTGCCAGCAGCCGCCAGGGCTCCAGTCTCACCGGGGAGCTGTTTTTT. Translated, it gives CASSRQGSSLTGELFF.

V usage is TRBV11-3 and J usage is TRBJ2-7; 10 bases match TRBD1. This CDR3 is built from 15 residues. In germline, CDR1 is SGHNT, CDR2 YENEEA. V trimming: 5 bases; J trimming: 2 bases; junction bases outside the gene matches: 6. The CDR3 bases are TGTGCCAGCAGCCCCCCGGGACAGGGGCCCTACGAGCAGTACTTC. Protein sequence: CASSPPGQGPYEQYF. The variable domain in full, with the rest retrieved from reference TRBV11-3 and TRBJ2-7, is EAGVVQSPRYKIIEKKQPVAFWCNPISGHNTLYWYLQNLGQGPELLIRYENEEAVDDSQLPKDRFSAERLKGVDSTLKIQPAELGDSAVYLCASSPPGQGPYEQYFGPGTRLTVT.

The chain carries TRBV10-2 and TRBJ1-1; perhaps TRBD1 as D (5 bases). The V end lost 1 base, the J end lost 0 bases, and 12 bases lay between the germline ends. The CDR3 consists of 16 residues. Looked up from germline, CDR1 is WSHSY and CDR2 is SAAADI. The CDR3 here is CASSELGPPMNTEAFF. The CDR3 nucleotides read TGCGCCAGCAGTGAGTTGGGGCCCCCCATGAACACTGAAGCTTTCTTT.

In this sample, this clone turned up many times. The J gene is TRBJ1-1, the V gene TRBV6-5, with 8 bases that match TRBD1. After removal of 0 bases from V and 7 bases from J, the junction contained 4 bases not matched to a gene. Germline V gives CDR1 MNHEY, CDR2 SVGAGI. The CDR3 loop spans 14 amino acids. CDR3 nucleotide sequence: TGTGCCAGCAGTTACTCCTCGGACAGGGATGAAGCTTTCTTT. The encoded protein is CASSYSSDRDEAFF.

Turning to this clone: The sample contains more than one DNA sequence encoding this CDR3. The chain combines TRBV11-2 with TRBJ2-1, with unresolved D. Trimming took 1 base from V and 4 from J, leaving 5 bases between them. The germline V gene encodes CDR1 SGHAT and CDR2 FQNNGV. The CDR3 has 13 amino acids. The CDR3 coding sequence is TGTGCCAGCAGCTTAGGGCGGTACAATGAGCAGTTCTTC. Amino acid sequence: CASSLGRYNEQFF.

The table lists this clone with a count of one. This chain joins TRBV29-1 and TRBJ1-1; possibly TRBD1 for D (6 bases). V lost 7 bases and J 1 base, leaving 13 bases between the germline ends. Germline V gives CDR1 SQVTM, CDR2 ANQGSEA. The CDR3 is made up of 13 amino acids. CDR3 sequence (DNA): TGCAGCGCCGGAGGGGGGGGGAACACTGAAGCTTTCTTT. This encodes CSAGGGGNTEAFF.

The chain is built from TRBV29-1 and TRBJ2-7; 8 bases agree with TRBD1. Unmatched junction bases numbered 9, after V lost 0 bases and J lost 5 bases. CDR1 is SQVTM and CDR2 is ANQGSEA in the germline V gene. This CDR3 is 15 amino acids long. CDR3 sequence reads: CSVEEWRTGSDEQYF. For the CDR3, the DNA is TGCAGCGTTGAAGAATGGAGGACAGGGTCCGACGAGCAGTACTTC.

The J gene is TRBJ2-7, the V gene TRBV19; 7 bases match TRBD1. This CDR3 has 15 amino acids. CDR1 and CDR2 from the germline V gene are LNHDA and SQIVND (reference sequence). Trimming at V came to 3 bases and at J to 0 bases, leaving 5 bases not matched to a gene. CDR3 bases: TGTGCCAGTAGTATTCGACAGGGCCCCTCCTACGAGCAGTACTTC. This gives the protein CASSIRQGPSYEQYF.

The CDR3 DNA reads as TGCGCCAGCAGCTTGGGACAGACCCAAGAGACCCAGTACTTC. Its translation is CASSLGQTQETQYF. J is TRBJ2-5 and V is TRBV5-1; tentatively, D is TRBD1 (5 bases). The germline V gene encodes CDR1 SGHRS and CDR2 YFSETQ. This CDR3 spans 14 amino acids. V lost 0 bases and J 1 base, leaving 7 bases between the germline ends. Drawing the rest from reference TRBV5-1 and TRBJ2-5, the complete variable domain is KAGVTQTPRYLIKTRGQQVTLSCSPISGHRSVSWYQQTPGQGLQFLFEYFSETQRNKGNFPGRFSGRQFSNSRSEMNVSTLELGDSALYLCASSLGQTQETQYFGPGTRLLVL.

The chain recombines TRBV4-2 with TRBJ2-5, with TRBD2 matching over 8 bases. Germline V gene lookup returns CDR1 LGHNA and CDR2 YNFKEQ. Losses at the gene ends were 0 bases for V and 2 bases for J; bases not matched to a gene: 8. There are 17 residues in the CDR3. The DNA for the CDR3 is TGTGCCAGCAGCCAAGATGGGCTAGCGGGCGAGCAAGAGACCCAGTACTTC. Translating gives CASSQDGLAGEQETQYF.

The sample holds a few counts of this clone. The chain combines TRBV19 with TRBJ2-7; D unresolved. V lost 6 bases to trimming and J lost 3 bases, with 15 bases between them. This CDR3 is 14 amino acids long. Germline-derived CDR1 and CDR2 are LNHDA and SQIVND (reference sequence). The CDR3: CASSDARHLYEQYF. DNA for the CDR3: TGTGCCAGTAGCGACGCGAGACACCTCTACGAGCAGTACTTC.

The rearrangement joins TRBV29-1 to TRBJ2-7, with 8 bases matching TRBD1. Germline trimming cut 0 bases from V and 4 bases from J; bases unmatched to any gene: 8. CDR1 is SQVTM and CDR2 is ANQGSEA in the germline V gene. CDR3 length equals 15 residues. The CDR3, as DNA: TGCAGCGTTGAAGAGGCCGGGACAGGACCTTACGAGCAGTACTTC. It encodes CSVEEAGTGPYEQYF.

This chain joins TRBV6-5 and TRBJ2-3; D is unresolved. This CDR3 has 14 amino acids. Deletions cut 0 bases from V and 0 bases from J, with 4 bases between. Germline CDR1 MNHEY, CDR2 SVGAGI. CDR3 sequence: CASSYSLSTDTQYF. In DNA form, the CDR3 reads TGTGCCAGCAGTTACTCCTTAAGCACAGATACGCAGTATTTT.

The chain links TRBV7-3 to TRBJ1-6; tentatively, D is TRBD1 (5 bases). Germline lookup yields CDR1 SGHTA and CDR2 FQGTGA. This CDR3 comprises 16 residues. The germline V and J ends were trimmed by 1 base and 5 bases, with 12 bases remaining between them. CDR3 region: CASSLRSPGNNSPLHF. The DNA of the CDR3 is TGTGCCAGCAGCTTAAGGTCGCCAGGGAATAATTCACCCCTCCACTTT.

This clone was observed a single time. The gene calls are TRBV5-1 and TRBJ2-5; perhaps TRBD1 as D (5 bases). This CDR3 has 13 residues. Per germline, CDR1 SGHRS and CDR2 YFSETQ. V was cut by 2 bases and J by 2 bases, with 7 bases left in between. DNA of the CDR3: TGCGCCAGCAGCTTTCAGGGACAAGAGACCCAGTACTTC. Amino acid sequence: CASSFQGQETQYF.

The chain combines TRBV2 with TRBJ1-3; TRBD1 agrees at 7 bases. The junction had 8 bases not matched to a gene; V was cut back by 6 bases and J by 3 bases. The CDR3 is 15 residues long. Germline CDR1 reads SNHLY; CDR2 reads FYNNEI. CDR3 region: CASSLQGGSGNTIYF. The CDR3 DNA follows: TGTGCCAGCAGCCTACAAGGGGGCAGTGGAAACACCATATATTTT.

The V call is TRBV27, the J call TRBJ1-1; 7 bases align to TRBD1. V gave up 7 bases and J gave up 2 bases; unmatched junction bases: 13. The CDR3 length is 16 residues. Germline assignment: CDR1 MNHEY and CDR2 SMNVEV (reference sequence). The CDR3 DNA reads TGTGCCAGCAAATGGGGATACGGGACAGATAACACTGAAGCTTTCTTT. Protein sequence: CASKWGYGTDNTEAFF.

The V gene is TRBV2, the J gene TRBJ1-5, with D maybe TRBD1 (6 bases). Trimming shortened V by 4 bases and J by 4 bases, and 8 bases separated the two germline ends. The length of the CDR3 is 13 residues. CDR1 and CDR2 from the germline V gene are SNHLY and FYNNEI. CDR3 coding DNA: TGTGCCAGCAGTGGACAGGTAAATCAGCCCCAGCATTTT. It is translated as CASSGQVNQPQHF.

This clone showed up just a few times. This chain links TRBV5-4 with TRBJ1-3; TRBD1 agrees at 7 bases. The V gene's germline CDR1 is SGHNT and CDR2 YYREEE (reference sequence). This CDR3 has 15 amino acids. Germline trimming cut 0 bases from V and 2 bases from J; bases unmatched to any gene: 2. DNA of the CDR3: TGTGCCAGCAGCTTGGGAGGGACAGCTGGAAACACCATATATTTT. It yields the protein CASSLGGTAGNTIYF.

The gene calls are TRBV25-1 and TRBJ1-1; tentatively, D is TRBD1 (5 bases). This CDR3 region has 13 residues. The V end lost 5 bases, the J end lost 2 bases, and 9 bases lay between the germline ends. CDR1 and CDR2 from the germline V gene are MGHDK and SYGVNS. CDR3 in amino acids: CASSLTGNTEAFF. CDR3 in DNA: TGTGCCAGCAGTCTAACAGGTAACACTGAAGCTTTCTTT.

The rearrangement links TRBV2 to TRBJ2-3; D call uncertain. Trimming shortened V by 0 bases and J by 2 bases, and 12 bases separated the two germline ends. Per germline, CDR1 SNHLY and CDR2 FYNNEI. This CDR3 region has 16 residues. Here the CDR3 DNA reads TGTGCCAGCAGTGAAGCGTACCGGTTTAACACAGATACGCAGTATTTT. It specifies CASSEAYRFNTDTQYF.

V is TRBV11-2 and J is TRBJ2-1; 9 bases fit TRBD2. V trimming: 3 bases; J trimming: 2 bases; junction bases outside the gene matches: 2. This CDR3 spans 15 amino acids. CDR1 is SGHAT and CDR2 is FQNNGV in the germline V gene. CDR3 sequence: CASSFGGGAYNEQFF. Here the CDR3 DNA reads TGTGCCAGCAGCTTTGGCGGGGGGGCCTACAATGAGCAGTTCTTC.

The chain links TRBV6-5 to TRBJ1-5; tentative D call: TRBD1 (6 bases). The CDR3 runs to 14 residues. Germline CDR1 MNHEY, CDR2 SVGAGI. Trimming removed 7 bases from V and 4 bases from J, with 14 bases in between. DNA of the CDR3: TGTGCCAGCATGGAGGGGGGGGCGAATCAGCCCCAGCATTTT. It encodes CASMEGGANQPQHF.